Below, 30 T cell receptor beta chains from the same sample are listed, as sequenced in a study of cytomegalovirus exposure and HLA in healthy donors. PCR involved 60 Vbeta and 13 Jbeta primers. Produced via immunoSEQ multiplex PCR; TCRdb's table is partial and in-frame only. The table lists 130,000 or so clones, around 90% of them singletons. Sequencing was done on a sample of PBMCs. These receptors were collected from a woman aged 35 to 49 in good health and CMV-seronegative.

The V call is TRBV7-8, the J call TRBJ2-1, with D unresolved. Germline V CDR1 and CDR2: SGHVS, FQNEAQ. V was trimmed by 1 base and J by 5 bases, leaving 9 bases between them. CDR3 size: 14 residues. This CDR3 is CASSLGGADNEQFF. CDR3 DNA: TGTGCCAGCAGCTTAGGAGGCGCCGACAATGAGCAGTTCTTC.

The CDR3 loop is CAISVGRVSTGELFF. DNA of the CDR3: TGTGCCATCAGTGTCGGTCGGGTGAGCACCGGGGAGCTGTTTTTT. J is TRBJ2-2 and V is TRBV10-3; D not certain. Germline V gene sequence: CDR1 ENHRY, CDR2 SYGVKD. V gave up 4 bases and J gave up 4 bases, with 13 bases separating them. This CDR3 has 15 residues.

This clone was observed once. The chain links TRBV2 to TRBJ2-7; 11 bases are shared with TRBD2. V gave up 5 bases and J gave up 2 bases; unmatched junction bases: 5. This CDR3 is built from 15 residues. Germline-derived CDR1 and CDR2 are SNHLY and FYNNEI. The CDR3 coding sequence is TGTGCCAGCAGTTCCACTAGCGGGAGAACCTACGAGCAGTACTTC. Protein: CASSSTSGRTYEQYF. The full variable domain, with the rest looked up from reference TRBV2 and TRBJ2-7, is EPEVTQTPSHQVTQMGQEVILRCVPISNHLYFYWYRQILGQKVEFLVSFYNNEISEKSEIFDDQFSVERPDGSNFTLKIRSTKLEDSAMYFCASSSTSGRTYEQYFGPGTRLTVT.

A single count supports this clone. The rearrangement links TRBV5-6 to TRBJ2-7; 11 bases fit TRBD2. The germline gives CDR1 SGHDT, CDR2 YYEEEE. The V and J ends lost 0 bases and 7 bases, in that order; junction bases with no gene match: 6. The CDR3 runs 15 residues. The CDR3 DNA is TGTGCCAGCAGCTTGGTTACTAGCGGGAGCTCAGAGCAGTACTTC. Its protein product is CASSLVTSGSSEQYF.

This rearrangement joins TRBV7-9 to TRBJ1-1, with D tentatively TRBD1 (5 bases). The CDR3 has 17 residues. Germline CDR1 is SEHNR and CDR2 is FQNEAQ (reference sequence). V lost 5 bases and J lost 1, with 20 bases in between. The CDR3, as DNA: TGTGCCAGCAGCATATCCCTCAGGGCGTCGGGGAACACTGAAGCTTTCTTT. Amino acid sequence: CASSISLRASGNTEAFF.

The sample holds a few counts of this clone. The CDR3 here is CAWSNKGLAGGRQFF. As DNA, the CDR3 is TGTGCCTGGAGTAATAAGGGACTAGCGGGTGGGCGGCAGTTCTTC. V usage is TRBV30 and J usage is TRBJ2-1; 12 bases line up with TRBD2. Germline trimming cut 2 bases from V and 12 bases from J; bases unmatched to any gene: 11. Germline V CDR1 and CDR2: GTSNPN, SVGIG (reference sequence). This CDR3 region has 15 residues. Supplemented by reference TRBV30 and TRBJ2-1, the full variable domain reads SQTIHQWPATLVQPVGSPLSLECTVEGTSNPNLYWYRQAAGRGLQLLFYSVGIGQISSEVPQNLSASRPQDRQFILSSKKLLLSDSGFYLCAWSNKGLAGGRQFFGPGTRLTVL.

CDR3 DNA: TGTGCCAGCAGCTCCCGACAGGGCGAGCAGTACTTC. Amino acids: CASSSRQGEQYF. V usage is TRBV5-4 and J usage is TRBJ2-5, with 7 bases that match TRBD1. The J call is doubtful: the DNA matches TRBJ2-7 better. CDR1 SGHNT and CDR2 YYREEE come from the germline V gene (reference sequence). CDR3 length: 12 amino acids.

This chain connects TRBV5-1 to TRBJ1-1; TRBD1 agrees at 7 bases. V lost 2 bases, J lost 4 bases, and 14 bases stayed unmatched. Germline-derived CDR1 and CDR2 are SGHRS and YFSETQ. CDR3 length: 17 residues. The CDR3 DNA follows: TGCGCCAGCAGCTTAATTGCCCGACAGGGATCGGCCACTGAAGCTTTCTTT. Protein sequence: CASSLIARQGSATEAFF. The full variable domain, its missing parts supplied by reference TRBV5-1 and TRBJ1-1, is KAGVTQTPRYLIKTRGQQVTLSCSPISGHRSVSWYQQTPGQGLQFLFEYFSETQRNKGNFPGRFSGRQFSNSRSEMNVSTLELGDSALYLCASSLIARQGSATEAFFGQGTRLTVV.

CDR3 DNA sequence: TGTGCCAGCAGCCCTCACCAGGGGGCGCGGACCGGGGAGCTGTTTTTT. It translates to CASSPHQGARTGELFF. The chain employs TRBV7-6 and TRBJ2-2, with 8 bases lining up with TRBD1. Germline CDR1 SGHVS, CDR2 FNYEAQ. Unmatched junction bases numbered 10, after V lost 5 bases and J lost 5 bases. The CDR3 runs to 16 residues.

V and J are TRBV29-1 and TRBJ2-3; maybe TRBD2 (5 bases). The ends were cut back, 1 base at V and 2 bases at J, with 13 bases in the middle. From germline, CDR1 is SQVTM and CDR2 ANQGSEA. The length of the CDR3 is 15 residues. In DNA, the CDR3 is TGCAGCGTTGAAGGGGGAGACCACCTCACAGATACGCAGTATTTT. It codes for CSVEGGDHLTDTQYF.

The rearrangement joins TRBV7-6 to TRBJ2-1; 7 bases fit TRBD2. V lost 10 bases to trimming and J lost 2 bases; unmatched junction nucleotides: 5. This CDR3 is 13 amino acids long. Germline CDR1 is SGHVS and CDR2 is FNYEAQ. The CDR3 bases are TGTGCCACGGCTAGCGGCCCCTACAATGAGCAGTTCTTC. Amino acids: CATASGPYNEQFF.

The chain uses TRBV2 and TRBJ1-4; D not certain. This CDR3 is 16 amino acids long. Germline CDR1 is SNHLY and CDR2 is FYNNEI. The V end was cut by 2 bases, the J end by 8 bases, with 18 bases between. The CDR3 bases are TGTGCCAGCAGTGAACTCGTGGATCCCGTCGGGGAAAAACTGTTTTTT. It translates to CASSELVDPVGEKLFF.

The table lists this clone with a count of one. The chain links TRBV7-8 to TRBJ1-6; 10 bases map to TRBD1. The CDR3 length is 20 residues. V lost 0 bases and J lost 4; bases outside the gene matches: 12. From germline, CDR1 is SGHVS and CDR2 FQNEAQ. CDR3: CASSLAPGDRGLSYNSPLHF. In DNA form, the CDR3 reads TGTGCCAGCAGCTTAGCCCCGGGGGACAGGGGCCTCTCTTATAATTCACCCCTCCACTTT.

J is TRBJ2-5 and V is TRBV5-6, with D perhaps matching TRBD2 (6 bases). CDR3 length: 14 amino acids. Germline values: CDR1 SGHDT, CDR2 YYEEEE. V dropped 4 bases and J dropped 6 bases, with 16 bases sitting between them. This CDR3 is CASSPPGVGKTQYF. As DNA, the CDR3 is TGTGCCAGCAGCCCCCCGGGGGTCGGGAAGACCCAGTACTTC.

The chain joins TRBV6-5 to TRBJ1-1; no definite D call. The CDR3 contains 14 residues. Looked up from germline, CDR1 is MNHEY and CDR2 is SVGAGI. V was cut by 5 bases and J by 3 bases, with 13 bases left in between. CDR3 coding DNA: TGTGCCAGCAGTGAAATCCCGGTGGACACTGAAGCTTTCTTT. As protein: CASSEIPVDTEAFF.

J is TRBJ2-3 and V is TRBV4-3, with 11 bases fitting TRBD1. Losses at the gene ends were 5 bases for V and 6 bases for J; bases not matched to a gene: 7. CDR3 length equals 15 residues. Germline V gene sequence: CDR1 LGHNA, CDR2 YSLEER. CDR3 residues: CASSSWTGGIDTQYF. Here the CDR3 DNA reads TGCGCCAGCAGCTCCTGGACAGGGGGCATTGATACGCAGTATTTT.

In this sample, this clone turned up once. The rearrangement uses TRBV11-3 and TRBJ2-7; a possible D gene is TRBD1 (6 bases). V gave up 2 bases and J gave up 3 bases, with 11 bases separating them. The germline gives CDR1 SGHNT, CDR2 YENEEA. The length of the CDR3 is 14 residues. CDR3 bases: TGTGCCAGCAGCTTATCAGGGGTGGGCTACGAGCAGTACTTC. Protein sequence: CASSLSGVGYEQYF. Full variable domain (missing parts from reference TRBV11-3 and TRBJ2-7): EAGVVQSPRYKIIEKKQPVAFWCNPISGHNTLYWYLQNLGQGPELLIRYENEEAVDDSQLPKDRFSAERLKGVDSTLKIQPAELGDSAVYLCASSLSGVGYEQYFGPGTRLTVT.

This CDR3 reads CASSRQGAAYEQYF. The CDR3 nucleotides are TGTGCCAGCAGCCGACAGGGCGCTGCCTACGAGCAGTACTTC. The chain joins TRBV7-9 to TRBJ2-7; 7 bases agree with TRBD1. Trimming cost V 5 bases and J 2 bases; bases outside gene matches: 6. CDR1 and CDR2 from the germline V gene are SEHNR and FQNEAQ (reference sequence). CDR3 length: 14 amino acids.

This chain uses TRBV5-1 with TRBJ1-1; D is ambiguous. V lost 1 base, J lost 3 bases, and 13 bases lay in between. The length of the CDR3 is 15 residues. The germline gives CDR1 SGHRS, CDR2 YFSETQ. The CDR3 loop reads CASSLSARRDTEAFF. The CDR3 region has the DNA TGCGCCAGCAGCTTGAGCGCGAGGCGCGACACTGAAGCTTTCTTT. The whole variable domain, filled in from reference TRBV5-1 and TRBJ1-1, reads KAGVTQTPRYLIKTRGQQVTLSCSPISGHRSVSWYQQTPGQGLQFLFEYFSETQRNKGNFPGRFSGRQFSNSRSEMNVSTLELGDSALYLCASSLSARRDTEAFFGQGTRLTVV.

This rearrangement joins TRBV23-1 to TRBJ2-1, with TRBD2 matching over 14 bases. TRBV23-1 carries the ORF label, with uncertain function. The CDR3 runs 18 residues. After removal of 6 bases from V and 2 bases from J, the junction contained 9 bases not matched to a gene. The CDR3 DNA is TGCGCCAGCAGCGGGGGACTAGCGGGAGTCTCGACCTACAATGAGCAGTTCTTC. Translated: CASSGGLAGVSTYNEQFF.

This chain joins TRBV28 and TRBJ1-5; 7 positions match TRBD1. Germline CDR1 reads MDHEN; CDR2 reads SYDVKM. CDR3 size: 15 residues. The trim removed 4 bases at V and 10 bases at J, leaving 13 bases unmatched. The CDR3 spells CASSSRQGIANPQHF. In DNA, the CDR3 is TGTGCCAGCAGTTCCCGACAGGGAATCGCAAATCCCCAGCATTTT. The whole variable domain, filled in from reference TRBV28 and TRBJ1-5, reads DVKVTQSSRYLVKRTGEKVFLECVQDMDHENMFWYRQDPGLGLRLIYFSYDVKMKEKGDIPEGYSVSREKKERFSLILESASTNQTSMYLCASSSRQGIANPQHFGDGTRLSIL.

This chain's CDR3 is CASSYYSGGIETQYF. Written as DNA, the CDR3 is TGTGCCAGCAGTTACTACTCAGGGGGAATAGAGACCCAGTACTTC. This rearrangement joins TRBV6-6 to TRBJ2-5; 7 bases align to TRBD1. This CDR3 contains 15 residues. Per germline, CDR1 MNHNY and CDR2 SVGAGI (reference sequence). The trim removed 1 base at V and 4 bases at J, leaving 6 bases unmatched.

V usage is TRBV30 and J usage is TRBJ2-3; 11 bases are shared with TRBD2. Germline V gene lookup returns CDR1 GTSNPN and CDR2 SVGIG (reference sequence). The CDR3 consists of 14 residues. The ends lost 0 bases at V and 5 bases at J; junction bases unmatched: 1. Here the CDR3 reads CAWSVGTSGDTQYF. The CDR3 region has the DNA TGTGCCTGGAGTGTAGGGACTAGCGGAGATACGCAGTATTTT.

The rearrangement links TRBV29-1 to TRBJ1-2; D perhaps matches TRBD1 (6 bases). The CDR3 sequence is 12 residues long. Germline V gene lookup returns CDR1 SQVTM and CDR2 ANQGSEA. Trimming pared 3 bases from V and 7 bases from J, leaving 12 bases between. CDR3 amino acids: CSVEDSWSGYTF. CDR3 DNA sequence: TGCAGCGTTGAGGACAGTTGGAGTGGCTACACCTTC.

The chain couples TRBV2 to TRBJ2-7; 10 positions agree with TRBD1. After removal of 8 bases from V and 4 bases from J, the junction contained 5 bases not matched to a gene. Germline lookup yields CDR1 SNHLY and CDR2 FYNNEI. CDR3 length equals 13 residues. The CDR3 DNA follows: TGTGCCAGCGGGGGACAGGGGATTTACGAGCAGTACTTC. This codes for CASGGQGIYEQYF.

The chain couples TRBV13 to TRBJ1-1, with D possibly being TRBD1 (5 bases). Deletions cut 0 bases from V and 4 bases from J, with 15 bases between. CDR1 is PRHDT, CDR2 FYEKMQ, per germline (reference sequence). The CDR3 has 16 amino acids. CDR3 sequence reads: CASSLGFGRGGTEAFF. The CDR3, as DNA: TGTGCCAGCAGCTTAGGATTCGGGAGGGGTGGCACTGAAGCTTTCTTT.

As DNA, the CDR3 is TGTGCCAGCAGGGAGCGGGAATATTCAAACGAGCAGTACTTC. Amino acid sequence: CASREREYSNEQYF. The genes are TRBV13 and TRBJ2-7, with 7 nucleotides matching TRBD2. The CDR3 is made up of 14 amino acids. The J segment lost 5 bases and the V segment lost 6 bases, leaving 10 bases of the junction unmatched. The germline V gene encodes CDR1 PRHDT and CDR2 FYEKMQ (reference sequence).

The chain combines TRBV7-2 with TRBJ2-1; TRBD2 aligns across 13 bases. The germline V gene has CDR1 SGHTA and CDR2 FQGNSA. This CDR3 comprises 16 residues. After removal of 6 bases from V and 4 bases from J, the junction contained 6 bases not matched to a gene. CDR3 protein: CASRDGTSGAYNEQFF. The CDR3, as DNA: TGTGCCAGCAGGGACGGGACTAGCGGGGCGTACAATGAGCAGTTCTTC.

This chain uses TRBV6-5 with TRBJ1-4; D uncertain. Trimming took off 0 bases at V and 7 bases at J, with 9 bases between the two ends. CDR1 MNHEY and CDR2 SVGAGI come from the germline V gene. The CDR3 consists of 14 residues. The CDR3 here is CASSYSMVGEKLFF. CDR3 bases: TGTGCCAGCAGTTACTCGATGGTCGGTGAAAAACTGTTTTTT.

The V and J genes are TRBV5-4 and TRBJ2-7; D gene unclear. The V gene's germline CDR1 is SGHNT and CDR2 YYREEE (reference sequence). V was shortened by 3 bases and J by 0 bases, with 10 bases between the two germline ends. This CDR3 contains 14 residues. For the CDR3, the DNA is TGTGCCAGCAGCTCAGGCCAGTTCTCCTACGAGCAGTACTTC. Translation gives CASSSGQFSYEQYF.